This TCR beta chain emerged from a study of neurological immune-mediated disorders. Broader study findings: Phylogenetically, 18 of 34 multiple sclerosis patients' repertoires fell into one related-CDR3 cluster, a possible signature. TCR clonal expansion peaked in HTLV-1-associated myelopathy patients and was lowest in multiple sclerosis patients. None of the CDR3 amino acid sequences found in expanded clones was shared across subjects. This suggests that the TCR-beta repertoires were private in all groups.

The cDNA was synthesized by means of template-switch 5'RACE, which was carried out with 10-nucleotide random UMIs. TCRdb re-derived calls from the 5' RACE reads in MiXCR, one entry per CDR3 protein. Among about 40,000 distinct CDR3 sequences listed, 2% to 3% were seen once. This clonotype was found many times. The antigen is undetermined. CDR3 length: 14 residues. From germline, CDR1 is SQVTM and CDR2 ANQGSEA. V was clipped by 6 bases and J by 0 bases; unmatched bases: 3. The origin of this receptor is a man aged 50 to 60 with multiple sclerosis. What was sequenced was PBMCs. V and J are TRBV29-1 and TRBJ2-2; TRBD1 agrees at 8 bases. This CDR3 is CSVRTGSNTGELFF. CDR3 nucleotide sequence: TGCAGCGTGCGGACAGGGTCGAACACCGGGGAGCTGTTTTTT.